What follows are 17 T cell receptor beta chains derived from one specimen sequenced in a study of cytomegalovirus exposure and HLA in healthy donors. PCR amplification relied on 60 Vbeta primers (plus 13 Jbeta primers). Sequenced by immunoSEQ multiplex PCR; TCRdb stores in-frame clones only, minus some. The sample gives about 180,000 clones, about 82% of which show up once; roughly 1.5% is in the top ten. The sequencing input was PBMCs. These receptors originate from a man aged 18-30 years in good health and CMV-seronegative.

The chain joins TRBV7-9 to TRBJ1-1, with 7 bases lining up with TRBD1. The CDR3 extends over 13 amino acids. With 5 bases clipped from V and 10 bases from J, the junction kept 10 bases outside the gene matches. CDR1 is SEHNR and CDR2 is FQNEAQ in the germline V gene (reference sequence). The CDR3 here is CASSPISGGVAFF. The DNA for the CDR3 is TGTGCCAGCAGCCCAATCTCAGGGGGAGTAGCTTTCTTT.

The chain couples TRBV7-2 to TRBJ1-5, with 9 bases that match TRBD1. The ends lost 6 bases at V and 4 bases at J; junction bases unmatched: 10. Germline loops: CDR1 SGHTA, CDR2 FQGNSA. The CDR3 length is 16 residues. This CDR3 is CASSSPDRGGNQPQHF. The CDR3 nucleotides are TGTGCCAGCAGTTCCCCCGACAGGGGGGGAAATCAGCCCCAGCATTTT.

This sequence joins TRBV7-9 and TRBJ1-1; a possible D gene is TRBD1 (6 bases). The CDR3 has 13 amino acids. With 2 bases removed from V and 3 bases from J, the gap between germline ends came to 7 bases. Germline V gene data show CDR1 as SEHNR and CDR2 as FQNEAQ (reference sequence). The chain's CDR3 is CASSLTGYTEAFF. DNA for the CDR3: TGTGCCAGCAGCTTAACAGGGTACACTGAAGCTTTCTTT.

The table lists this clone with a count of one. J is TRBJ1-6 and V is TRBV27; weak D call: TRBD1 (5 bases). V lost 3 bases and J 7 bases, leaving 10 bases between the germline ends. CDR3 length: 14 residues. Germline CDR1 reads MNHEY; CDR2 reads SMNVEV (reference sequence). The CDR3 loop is CASSFPAGNSPLHF. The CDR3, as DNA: TGTGCCAGCAGTTTTCCGGCAGGGAATTCACCCCTCCACTTT.

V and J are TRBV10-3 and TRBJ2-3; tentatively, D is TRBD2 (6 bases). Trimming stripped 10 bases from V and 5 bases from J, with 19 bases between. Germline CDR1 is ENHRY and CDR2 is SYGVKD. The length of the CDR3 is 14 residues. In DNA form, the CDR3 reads TGTGCCACAGAGGCAGGGACTGTTCGAGATACGCAGTATTTT. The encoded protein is CATEAGTVRDTQYF.

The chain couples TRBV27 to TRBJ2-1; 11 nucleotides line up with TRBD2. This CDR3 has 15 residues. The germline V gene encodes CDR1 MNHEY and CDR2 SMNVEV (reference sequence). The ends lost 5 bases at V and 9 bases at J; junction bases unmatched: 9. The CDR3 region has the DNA TGTGCCAGCAGTGTGCCGGGACTAGCGGTCTTTGAGCAGTTCTTC. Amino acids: CASSVPGLAVFEQFF.

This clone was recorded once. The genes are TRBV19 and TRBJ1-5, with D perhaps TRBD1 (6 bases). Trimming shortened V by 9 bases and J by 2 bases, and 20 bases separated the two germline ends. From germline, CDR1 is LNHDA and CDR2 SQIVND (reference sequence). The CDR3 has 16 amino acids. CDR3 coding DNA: TGTGCCAGCCTACCGGGACAAGGGGCCCGCAATCAGCCCCAGCATTTT. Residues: CASLPGQGARNQPQHF. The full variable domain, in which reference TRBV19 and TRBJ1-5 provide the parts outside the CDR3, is DGGITQSPKYLFRKEGQNVTLSCEQNLNHDAMYWYRQDPGQGLRLIYYSQIVNDFQKGDIAEGYSVSREKKESFPLTVTSAQKNPTAFYLCASLPGQGARNQPQHFGDGTRLSIL.

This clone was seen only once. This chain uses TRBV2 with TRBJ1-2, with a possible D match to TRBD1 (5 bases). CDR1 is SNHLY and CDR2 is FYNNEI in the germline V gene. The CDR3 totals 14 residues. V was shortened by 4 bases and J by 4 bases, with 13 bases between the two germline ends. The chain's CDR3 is CASSGSQGGYGYTF. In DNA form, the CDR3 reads TGTGCCAGCAGTGGGTCCCAGGGAGGCTATGGCTACACCTTC.

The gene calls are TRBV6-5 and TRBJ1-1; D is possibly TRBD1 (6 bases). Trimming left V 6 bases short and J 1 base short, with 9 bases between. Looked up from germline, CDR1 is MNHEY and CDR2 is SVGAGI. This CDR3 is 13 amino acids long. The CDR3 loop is CASRGAANTEAFF. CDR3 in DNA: TGTGCCAGCAGGGGGGCGGCGAACACTGAAGCTTTCTTT.

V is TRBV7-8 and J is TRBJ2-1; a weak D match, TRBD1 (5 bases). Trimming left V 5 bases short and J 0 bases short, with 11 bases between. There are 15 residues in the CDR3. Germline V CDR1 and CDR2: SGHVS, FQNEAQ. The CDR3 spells CASSRWTSSYNEQFF. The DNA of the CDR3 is TGTGCCAGCAGCCGATGGACAAGCTCCTACAATGAGCAGTTCTTC.

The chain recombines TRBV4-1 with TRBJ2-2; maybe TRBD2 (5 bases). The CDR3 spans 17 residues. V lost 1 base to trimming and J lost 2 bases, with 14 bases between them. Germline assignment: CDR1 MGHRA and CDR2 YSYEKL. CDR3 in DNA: TGCGCCAGCAGCCAAGGAGGGCGAGACGGTAACACCGGGGAGCTGTTTTTT. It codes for CASSQGGRDGNTGELFF.

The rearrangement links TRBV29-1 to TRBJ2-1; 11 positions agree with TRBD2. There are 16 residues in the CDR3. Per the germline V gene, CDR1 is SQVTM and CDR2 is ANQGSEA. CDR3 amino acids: CTVTDTSGRRGNEQFF. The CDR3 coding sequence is TGCACCGTGACTGATACTAGCGGGAGAAGGGGCAATGAGCAGTTCTTC.

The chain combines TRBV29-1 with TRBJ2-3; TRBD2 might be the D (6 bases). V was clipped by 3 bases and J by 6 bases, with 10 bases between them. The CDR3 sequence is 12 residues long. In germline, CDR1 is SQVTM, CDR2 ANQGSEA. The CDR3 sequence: CSVEFGGDTQYF. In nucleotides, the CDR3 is TGCAGCGTTGAGTTCGGGGGTGATACGCAGTATTTT.

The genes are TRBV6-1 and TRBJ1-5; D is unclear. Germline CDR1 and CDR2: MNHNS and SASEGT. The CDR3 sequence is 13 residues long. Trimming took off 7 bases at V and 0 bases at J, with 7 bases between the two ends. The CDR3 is CASNINSNQPQHF. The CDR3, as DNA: TGTGCCAGCAACATCAATAGCAATCAGCCCCAGCATTTT.

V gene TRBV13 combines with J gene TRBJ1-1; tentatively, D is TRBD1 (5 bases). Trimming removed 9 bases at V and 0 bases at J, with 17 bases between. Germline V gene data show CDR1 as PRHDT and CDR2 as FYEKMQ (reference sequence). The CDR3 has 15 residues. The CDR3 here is CASMFFDRVNTEAFF. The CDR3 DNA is TGTGCCAGTATGTTTTTCGACAGAGTGAACACTGAAGCTTTCTTT.

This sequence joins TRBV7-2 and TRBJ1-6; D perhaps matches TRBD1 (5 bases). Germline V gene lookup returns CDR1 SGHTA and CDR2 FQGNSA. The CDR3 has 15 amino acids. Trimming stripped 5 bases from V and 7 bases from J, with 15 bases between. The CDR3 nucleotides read TGTGCCAGCAGCCCCTGGGGGGGACGGAATTCACCCCTCCACTTT. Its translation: CASSPWGGRNSPLHF.

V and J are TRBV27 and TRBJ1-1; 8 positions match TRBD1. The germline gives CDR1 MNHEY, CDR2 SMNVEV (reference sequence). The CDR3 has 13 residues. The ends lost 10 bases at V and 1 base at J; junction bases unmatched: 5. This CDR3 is CATKQGENTEAFF. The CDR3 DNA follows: TGTGCCACAAAACAGGGGGAGAACACTGAAGCTTTCTTT.